Listed here are 28 T cell receptor beta chains from one sample, sequenced in a study of cytomegalovirus exposure and HLA in healthy donors. It was with 60 Vbeta and 13 Jbeta primers that the PCR ran. The repertoire was sequenced with immunoSEQ multiplex PCR; TCRdb's copy has only in-frame clones and lacks some. The specimen's table records 150,000 to 200,000 clones. Input material: PBMCs. All receptors derive from a woman aged 18-29 years in good health and CMV-seropositive.

The V and J genes are TRBV15 and TRBJ1-1, with 9 bases lining up with TRBD1. The length of the CDR3 is 16 residues. With V trimmed by 1 base and J by 1 base, 4 bases remained unmatched. Germline V gene data show CDR1 as LNHNV and CDR2 as YYDKDF (reference sequence). This CDR3 reads CATSRALGQGNTEAFF. The CDR3 DNA reads TGTGCCACCAGCAGAGCCCTGGGACAGGGGAACACTGAAGCTTTCTTT. The full variable domain, rest sourced from reference TRBV15 and TRBJ1-1, is DAMVIQNPRYQVTQFGKPVTLSCSQTLNHNVMYWYQQKSSQAPKLLFHYYDKDFNNEADTPDNFQSRRPNTSFCFLDIRSPGLGDTAMYLCATSRALGQGNTEAFFGQGTRLTVV.

This chain links TRBV27 with TRBJ2-7; perhaps TRBD1 as D (6 bases). V was shortened by 4 bases and J by 1 base, with 11 bases between the two germline ends. CDR1 and CDR2 from the germline V gene are MNHEY and SMNVEV (reference sequence). This CDR3 comprises 14 residues. In DNA, the CDR3 is TGTGCCAGCAGTTCCCACAGGGTATCCTACGAGCAGTACTTC. It codes for CASSSHRVSYEQYF.

The V call is TRBV5-6, the J call TRBJ1-2; 7 bases match TRBD1. With V trimmed by 3 bases and J by 4 bases, 6 bases remained unmatched. Looked up from germline, CDR1 is SGHDT and CDR2 is YYEEEE. The CDR3 contains 14 residues. The chain's CDR3 is CASSYRDSSYGYTF. As DNA, the CDR3 is TGTGCCAGCAGCTACCGGGACAGCTCCTATGGCTACACCTTC.

V usage is TRBV25-1 and J usage is TRBJ2-1, with a possible D match to TRBD2 (5 bases). In germline, CDR1 is MGHDK, CDR2 SYGVNS. The CDR3 has 15 residues. The germline V and J ends were trimmed by 3 bases and 3 bases, with 12 bases remaining between them. The CDR3 coding sequence is TGTGCCAGCAGTGAGGAGGACCCCCTCTACAATGAGCAGTTCTTC. Protein sequence: CASSEEDPLYNEQFF.

The rearrangement links TRBV19 to TRBJ2-1; 8 positions agree with TRBD2. The CDR3 spans 17 residues. Germline CDR1 reads LNHDA; CDR2 reads SQIVND (reference sequence). Trimming cost V 0 bases and J 6 bases; bases outside gene matches: 10. The CDR3 sequence is CASSIDQGLVTPNEQFF. DNA of the CDR3: TGTGCCAGTAGTATAGATCAGGGACTAGTAACCCCCAATGAGCAGTTCTTC.

The chain employs TRBV19 and TRBJ2-1; tentatively, D is TRBD1 (5 bases). Germline CDR1 is LNHDA and CDR2 is SQIVND (reference sequence). Trimming left V 4 bases short and J 6 bases short, with 13 bases between. The CDR3 extends over 14 amino acids. The DNA for the CDR3 is TGTGCCAGTAGTACCACAACCCAGGGCAATGAGCAGTTCTTC. It codes for CASSTTTQGNEQFF. The full variable domain, in which reference TRBV19 and TRBJ2-1 provide the parts outside the CDR3, is DGGITQSPKYLFRKEGQNVTLSCEQNLNHDAMYWYRQDPGQGLRLIYYSQIVNDFQKGDIAEGYSVSREKKESFPLTVTSAQKNPTAFYLCASSTTTQGNEQFFGPGTRLTVL.

CDR3 nucleotide sequence: TGCGCCAGCAGCCAACCGGGACAGGGAGGCGAGCAGTACTTC. It is translated as CASSQPGQGGEQYF. The chain has TRBV5-1 and TRBJ2-7; 9 bases align to TRBD1. From germline, CDR1 is SGHRS and CDR2 YFSETQ. This CDR3 is built from 14 residues. J gave up 6 bases and V 4 bases, and 8 bases lay outside the gene matches.

The J gene is TRBJ1-2, the V gene TRBV6-6; TRBD1 aligns across 11 bases. The germline CDR1 and CDR2 sequences are MNHNY and SVGAGI (reference sequence). This CDR3 is built from 15 residues. V gave up 6 bases and J gave up 8 bases; unmatched junction bases: 11. CDR3 loop: CASSERTGGASGYTF. The CDR3 nucleotides are TGTGCCAGCAGCGAAAGGACAGGGGGCGCCTCCGGCTACACCTTC.

The V and J genes are TRBV5-1 and TRBJ1-2; D remains ambiguous. This CDR3 has 13 residues. Trimming removed 0 bases from V and 6 bases from J, with 9 bases in between. Germline-derived CDR1 and CDR2 are SGHRS and YFSETQ. The CDR3 sequence is CASSLAPTHGYTF. CDR3 in DNA: TGCGCCAGCAGCTTGGCCCCGACTCATGGCTACACCTTC.

V gene TRBV30 combines with J gene TRBJ1-5; tentatively, D is TRBD1 (5 bases). This CDR3 has 15 residues. Germline CDR1 GTSNPN, CDR2 SVGIG (reference sequence). V shed 2 bases and J shed 3 bases, with 14 bases lying between them. CDR3 region: CAWSPLGAFNQPQHF. CDR3 sequence (DNA): TGTGCCTGGAGTCCCCTTGGGGCTTTCAATCAGCCCCAGCATTTT.

V and J are TRBV18 and TRBJ1-1, with D perhaps matching TRBD1 (6 bases). Trimming took off 1 base at V and 1 base at J, with 7 bases between the two ends. Per germline, CDR1 KGHSH and CDR2 LQKENI. This CDR3 is 14 amino acids long. CDR3 DNA sequence: TGTGCCAGCTCACCACTACAGGGGAACACTGAAGCTTTCTTT. It is translated as CASSPLQGNTEAFF. Drawing the rest from reference TRBV18 and TRBJ1-1, the complete variable domain is NAGVMQNPRHLVRRRGQEARLRCSPMKGHSHVYWYRQLPEEGLKFMVYLQKENIIDESGMPKERFSAEFPKEGPSILRIQQVVRGDSAAYFCASSPLQGNTEAFFGQGTRLTVV.

The chain uses TRBV5-1 and TRBJ2-5; 13 bases fit TRBD2. This CDR3 has 15 residues. V gave up 3 bases and J gave up 3 bases; unmatched junction bases: 2. Germline CDR1 SGHRS, CDR2 YFSETQ. The DNA for the CDR3 is TGCGCCAGCAGCTCGGGGACTAGCGGGAAAGAGACCCAGTACTTC. Protein: CASSSGTSGKETQYF.

The chain links TRBV2 to TRBJ2-3, with D unclear. The V gene lost 7 bases and the J gene lost 4 bases, with 12 bases spanning the gap. CDR1 is SNHLY, CDR2 FYNNEI, per germline. The CDR3 consists of 13 residues. The CDR3 region has the DNA TGTGCCAGCACTTCTCCTGGGCCAGATACGCAGTATTTT. It specifies CASTSPGPDTQYF.

The genes are TRBV27 and TRBJ2-7; a weak D match, TRBD1 (6 bases). The germline CDR1 and CDR2 sequences are MNHEY and SMNVEV (reference sequence). This CDR3 is 15 amino acids long. V was cut by 5 bases and J by 5 bases, with 19 bases left in between. The chain's CDR3 is CASSKRTVSFHEQYF. The DNA for the CDR3 is TGTGCCAGCAGTAAAAGGACAGTTTCGTTCCACGAGCAGTACTTC.

The gene calls are TRBV5-4 and TRBJ2-1; 11 positions match TRBD2. The V gene end was trimmed by 2 bases and the J gene end by 7 bases; junction bases not matched to a gene: 5. This CDR3 has 15 amino acids. Per the germline V gene, CDR1 is SGHNT and CDR2 is YYREEE (reference sequence). CDR3 sequence (DNA): TGTGCCAGCAGCTTACTTAGCGGGGGGGCTAATGAGCAGTTCTTC. It specifies CASSLLSGGANEQFF.

The chain employs TRBV4-1 and TRBJ1-1, with D tentatively TRBD1 (6 bases). Per germline, CDR1 MGHRA and CDR2 YSYEKL. V lost 4 bases, J lost 0 bases, and 9 bases lay in between. The CDR3 sequence is 14 residues long. The CDR3: CASSPGQMNTEAFF. The CDR3 bases are TGCGCCAGCAGCCCGGGACAAATGAACACTGAAGCTTTCTTT.

This chain links TRBV6-6 with TRBJ2-5; D unclear. Trimming stripped 4 bases from V and 5 bases from J, with 8 bases between. This CDR3 is 12 amino acids long. Germline V CDR1 and CDR2: MNHNY, SVGAGI (reference sequence). The CDR3 sequence is CASSFPRETQYF. CDR3 DNA sequence: TGTGCCAGCAGTTTTCCCCGGGAGACCCAGTACTTC.

The chain has TRBV29-1 and TRBJ2-5; 8 nucleotides agree with TRBD1. CDR1 is SQVTM and CDR2 is ANQGSEA in the germline V gene. Unmatched junction bases numbered 9, after V lost 8 bases and J lost 4 bases. The length of the CDR3 is 13 residues. CDR3 sequence: CSFRQGKRETQYF. The CDR3 DNA sequence: TGCAGCTTCAGACAGGGGAAGAGAGAGACCCAGTACTTC.

V and J are TRBV2 and TRBJ1-2, with a weak D call TRBD1 (6 bases). The V and J ends lost 0 bases and 8 bases respectively, with 16 bases between them. CDR1 is SNHLY, CDR2 FYNNEI, per germline. CDR3 size: 15 residues. The CDR3 spells CASSEAITGSDGYTF. CDR3 sequence (DNA): TGTGCCAGCAGTGAAGCAATTACAGGGAGTGACGGCTACACCTTC.

V usage is TRBV7-9 and J usage is TRBJ2-5; 7 positions agree with TRBD1. The CDR3 runs 16 residues. Germline V gene lookup returns CDR1 SEHNR and CDR2 FQNEAQ (reference sequence). V gave up 4 bases and J gave up 3 bases; unmatched junction bases: 11. The CDR3 bases are TGTGCCAGCAGCTCCCGACAGGGTCGGTTTGAAGAGACCCAGTACTTC. Amino acids: CASSSRQGRFEETQYF. Combining the CDR3 with reference TRBV7-9 and TRBJ2-5 gives the whole variable domain DTGVSQNPRHKITKRGQNVTFRCDPISEHNRLYWYRQTLGQGPEFLTYFQNEAQLEKSRLLSDRFSAERPKGSFSTLEIQRTEQGDSAMYLCASSSRQGRFEETQYFGPGTRLLVL.

V usage is TRBV25-1 and J usage is TRBJ1-1; the D gene is possibly TRBD1 (6 bases). Germline CDR1 and CDR2: MGHDK and SYGVNS. V lost 3 bases and J 3 bases, leaving 11 bases between the germline ends. The CDR3 spans 14 residues. CDR3 loop: CASSEQYRDTEAFF. CDR3 coding DNA: TGTGCCAGCAGTGAGCAGTACAGGGACACTGAAGCTTTCTTT.

V is TRBV21-1 and J is TRBJ1-4; the D call in the table, TRBD1, was not verified against the DNA. TRBV21-1 is a recognized pseudogene. The CDR3 runs 15 residues. The DNA for the CDR3 is TGTGCCAAAGGCCAAAATGGACATTCTAATGAAAAACTGTTTTTT. This gives the protein CAKGQNGHSNEKLFF.

J is TRBJ1-2 and V is TRBV5-1, with D unresolved. This CDR3 comprises 11 residues. Trimming took off 7 bases at V and 8 bases at J, with 12 bases between the two ends. Germline loops: CDR1 SGHRS, CDR2 YFSETQ. The CDR3 is CASRGQLGYTF. DNA of the CDR3: TGCGCCAGCCGAGGCCAGCTGGGCTACACCTTC.

The V call is TRBV5-6, the J call TRBJ1-5; D gene unclear. Per germline, CDR1 SGHDT and CDR2 YYEEEE. Trimming took off 2 bases at V and 2 bases at J, with 8 bases between the two ends. This CDR3 contains 14 residues. CDR3 nucleotide sequence: TGTGCCAGCAGCTTCTTGGAGGGCAATCAGCCCCAGCATTTT. Its protein is CASSFLEGNQPQHF. Variable domain in full (rest from reference TRBV5-6 and TRBJ1-5): DAGVTQSPTHLIKTRGQQVTLRCSPKSGHDTVSWYQQALGQGPQFIFQYYEEEERQRGNFPDRFSGHQFPNYSSELNVNALLLGDSALYLCASSFLEGNQPQHFGDGTRLSIL.

The gene calls are TRBV4-1 and TRBJ1-4, with 7 bases that match TRBD1. Germline V lookup: CDR1 MGHRA, CDR2 YSYEKL. Unmatched junction bases numbered 3, after V lost 1 base and J lost 4 bases. This CDR3 has 15 amino acids. The chain's CDR3 is CASSQGDRDNEKLFF. CDR3 nucleotide sequence: TGCGCCAGCAGCCAAGGAGACAGGGATAATGAAAAACTGTTTTTT.

The rearrangement links TRBV13 to TRBJ1-2, with unresolved D. With 0 bases removed from V and 3 bases from J, the gap between germline ends came to 5 bases. From germline, CDR1 is PRHDT and CDR2 FYEKMQ (reference sequence). The CDR3 is made up of 13 amino acids. The CDR3 protein is CASSLGGDYGYTF. The CDR3, as DNA: TGTGCCAGCAGCTTAGGGGGCGACTATGGCTACACCTTC.

The chain links TRBV5-5 to TRBJ1-3; D remains ambiguous. The CDR3 runs to 16 residues. Germline lookup yields CDR1 SGHKS and CDR2 YYEKEE (reference sequence). V lost 0 bases to trimming and J lost 0 bases, with 10 bases between them. The chain's CDR3 is CASSLGSLASGNTIYF. The CDR3 nucleotides read TGTGCCAGCAGCTTGGGCAGTCTCGCCTCTGGAAACACCATATATTTT.

The CDR3 reads CASRDRFNSPLHF. DNA for the CDR3: TGCGCCAGCAGGGACAGATTCAATTCACCCCTCCACTTT. The chain links TRBV10-1 to TRBJ1-6, with TRBD1 as a possible D gene (6 bases). This CDR3 comprises 13 residues. CDR1 and CDR2 (germline): WNHNN, SYGVQD (reference sequence). The V and J ends lost 6 bases and 7 bases respectively, with 10 bases between them.